The 21 T cell receptor beta chains below were found in one sample sequenced in a study of beta chain features in type 1 diabetes. What was sequenced were expressed TCRB transcripts, since all of the isolated RNA had been reverse transcribed. Sequencing used immunoSEQ multiplex PCR; TCRdb keeps in-frame clones, though not all of them. The sample yields 150,000 or so clones, approximately 10% seen once. The sample was central memory CD4+ T cells from blood. The origin of the receptors is a man between 18 and 35 years old in good health.

This clone turned up a few times. The chain has TRBV25-1 and TRBJ2-5, with D unclear. This CDR3 is built from 17 residues. Trimming removed 2 bases at V and 1 base at J, with 17 bases between. CDR1 and CDR2 from the germline V gene are MGHDK and SYGVNS. This CDR3 reads CASSEREKGFSQETQYF. The CDR3 DNA is TGTGCCAGCAGTGAACGTGAGAAGGGTTTCTCCCAAGAGACCCAGTACTTC.

The chain uses TRBV7-3 and TRBJ2-5; D might be TRBD1 or TRBD2, each matching 6 bases. V was cut by 4 bases and J by 2 bases, with 14 bases left in between. The CDR3 is made up of 15 amino acids. The germline gives CDR1 SGHTA, CDR2 FQGTGA. CDR3 sequence: CASSSSGGAQETQYF. DNA for the CDR3: TGTGCCAGCAGCTCCTCCGGGGGCGCACAAGAGACCCAGTACTTC. Full variable domain (missing parts from reference TRBV7-3 and TRBJ2-5): GAGVSQTPSNKVTEKGKYVELRCDPISGHTALYWYRQSLGQGPEFLIYFQGTGAADDSGLPNDRFFAVRPEGSVSTLKIQRTERGDSAVYLCASSSSGGAQETQYFGPGTRLLVL.

This rearrangement joins TRBV5-1 to TRBJ2-4; D possibly matches TRBD1 or TRBD2 (5 bases each). The CDR3 is made up of 13 amino acids. V was shortened by 1 base and J by 6 bases, with 8 bases between the two germline ends. From germline, CDR1 is SGHRS and CDR2 YFSETQ. CDR3 sequence reads: CASSLKGTNIQYF. The CDR3 region has the DNA TGCGCCAGCAGCTTGAAAGGGACAAACATTCAGTACTTC.

The J gene is TRBJ1-6, the V gene TRBV10-3; D remains unclear. Germline assignment: CDR1 ENHRY and CDR2 SYGVKD. V dropped 8 bases and J dropped 3 bases, with 8 bases sitting between them. This CDR3 has 13 residues. In DNA form, the CDR3 reads TGTGCCATCGCGGCCAACTATAATTCACCCCTCCACTTT. Its protein is CAIAANYNSPLHF.

This clone was seen more than once but under ten times. The chain has TRBV4-3 and TRBJ1-2, with D possibly TRBD1 on 5 matching bases. Germline V CDR1 and CDR2: LGHNA, YSLEER. The V gene lost 1 base and the J gene lost 7 bases, with 10 bases spanning the gap. This CDR3 is 13 amino acids long. In nucleotides, the CDR3 is TGCGCCAGCAGCCAAGGGGCCAGGGCTGGCTACACCTTC. This gives the protein CASSQGARAGYTF.

This clone was observed a few times. The chain combines TRBV18 with TRBJ2-2; TRBD1 is a possible D gene (6 bases). CDR3 length equals 16 residues. V gave up 2 bases and J gave up 0 bases, with 10 bases separating them. The germline CDR1 and CDR2 sequences are KGHSH and LQKENI. CDR3 sequence reads: CASSPKTGTNTGELFF. DNA for the CDR3: TGTGCCAGCTCACCAAAAACAGGGACGAACACCGGGGAGCTGTTTTTT.

The chain couples TRBV9 to TRBJ1-4; no definite D call. The length of the CDR3 is 14 residues. Trimming left V 0 bases short and J 3 bases short, with 6 bases between. Per the germline V gene, CDR1 is SGDLS and CDR2 is YYNGEE. Written as DNA, the CDR3 is TGTGCCAGCAGCGTAGTAGGATCTAATGAAAAACTGTTTTTT. Translating it yields CASSVVGSNEKLFF.

This clone showed up just a few times. This chain joins TRBV5-4 and TRBJ2-5; TRBD2 matches at 9 bases. Germline values: CDR1 SGHNT, CDR2 YYREEE (reference sequence). V gave up 4 bases and J gave up 2 bases; unmatched junction bases: 6. This CDR3 contains 15 residues. The CDR3 loop is CASSRWTSAQETQYF. In DNA, the CDR3 is TGTGCCAGCAGCCGGTGGACTAGCGCACAAGAGACCCAGTACTTC.

This rearrangement joins TRBV28 to TRBJ1-1; no clear D. CDR1 and CDR2 (germline): MDHEN, SYDVKM. V was pared by 2 bases and J by 5 bases, with 6 bases between. CDR3 length equals 12 residues. CDR3 DNA: TGTGCCAGCAGTTTAGTGAGAACTGAAGCTTTCTTT. Its protein product is CASSLVRTEAFF.

This clone was recorded at least ten times. The chain couples TRBV7-2 to TRBJ2-6, with D uncertain. Trimming cost V 1 base and J 2 bases, with 3 bases left between them. From germline, CDR1 is SGHTA and CDR2 FQGNSA. The CDR3 covers 14 residues. As DNA, the CDR3 is TGTGCCAGCAGCTTAGACGCTGGGGCCAACGTCCTGACTTTC. Residues: CASSLDAGANVLTF.

This clone was detected only a few times. J is TRBJ2-5 and V is TRBV7-3; TRBD1 might be the D (5 bases). The CDR3 contains 15 residues. The V end lost 5 bases, the J end lost 4 bases, and 17 bases lay between the germline ends. Looked up from germline, CDR1 is SGHTA and CDR2 is FQGTGA. The CDR3 loop is CASSLNSGQGETQYF. DNA for the CDR3: TGTGCCAGCAGCCTAAACTCTGGGCAGGGAGAGACCCAGTACTTC.

This clone was seen at least ten times. The chain combines TRBV18 with TRBJ2-7; D possibly corresponds to TRBD1 (6 bases). There are 15 residues in the CDR3. V lost 3 bases and J lost 2, with 14 bases in between. Germline V lookup: CDR1 KGHSH, CDR2 LQKENI. CDR3 coding DNA: TGTGCCAGCTCACCGCAGCCAACAGGGACCTACGAGCAGTACTTC. Amino acid sequence: CASSPQPTGTYEQYF.

The chain joins TRBV30 to TRBJ2-2; tentatively, D is TRBD2 (6 bases). This CDR3 is 14 amino acids long. V lost 8 bases, J lost 0 bases, and 13 bases lay in between. Germline V gives CDR1 GTSNPN, CDR2 SVGIG (reference sequence). This chain's CDR3 is CAHGGTSNTGELFF. CDR3 bases: TGTGCCCACGGCGGGACTTCGAACACCGGGGAGCTGTTTTTT.

This clone was seen many times. The chain has TRBV18 and TRBJ1-2, with D possibly matching TRBD1 (5 bases). The CDR3 is 14 amino acids. V lost 3 bases and J lost 0, with 8 bases in between. Germline CDR1 KGHSH, CDR2 LQKENI. The chain's CDR3 is CASSPTAANYGYTF. CDR3 bases: TGTGCCAGCTCACCGACAGCCGCTAACTATGGCTACACCTTC. Complete variable domain (other parts from reference TRBV18 and TRBJ1-2): NAGVMQNPRHLVRRRGQEARLRCSPMKGHSHVYWYRQLPEEGLKFMVYLQKENIIDESGMPKERFSAEFPKEGPSILRIQQVVRGDSAAYFCASSPTAANYGYTFGSGTRLTVV.

In this sample, this clone turned up a few times. The chain uses TRBV9 and TRBJ2-5, with 7 bases lining up with TRBD1. CDR3 size: 13 residues. Looked up from germline, CDR1 is SGDLS and CDR2 is YYNGEE. The J segment lost 4 bases and the V segment lost 4 bases, leaving 4 bases of the junction unmatched. CDR3 bases: TGTGCCAGCAGCAGCCGACAGGGAGAGACCCAGTACTTC. This gives the protein CASSSRQGETQYF.

This clone was observed many times. The chain carries TRBV7-8 and TRBJ2-3; 16 nucleotides agree with TRBD2. The V segment lost 4 bases and the J segment 4 bases; nucleotides outside the gene matches: 2. The CDR3 is 16 residues long. Germline values: CDR1 SGHVS, CDR2 FQNEAQ. The CDR3 region has the DNA TGTGCCAGCAGCTCGGGACTAGCGGGGGGGTCAGATACGCAGTATTTT. It codes for CASSSGLAGGSDTQYF.

The CDR3 nucleotides are TGTGCCAGCAGCTTCGGGCCCCGAGCTGCCCGGAACACTGAAGCTTTCTTT. Protein sequence: CASSFGPRAARNTEAFF. J is TRBJ1-1 and V is TRBV7-9; D not resolved. The CDR3 is made up of 17 amino acids. Germline assignment: CDR1 SEHNR and CDR2 FQNEAQ (reference sequence). Trimming stripped 3 bases from V and 1 base from J, with 18 bases between.

This clone showed up many times. Other DNA sequences from this sample encode an identical CDR3 as well. The J gene is TRBJ2-4, the V gene TRBV21-1; TRBD2, the table's D call, was not compared with the DNA. TRBV21-1 is shown as a pseudogene. The length of the CDR3 is 14 residues. CDR3 coding DNA: TGTGCCAGCAGCAAAGCTGAAAGACTAGCGGAACAGTACTTC. It translates to CASSKAERLAEQYF.

In this sample, this clone turned up a few times. The rearrangement uses TRBV7-2 and TRBJ2-2, with TRBD2 matching over 11 bases. The germline V gene has CDR1 SGHTA and CDR2 FQGNSA. V trimming: 5 bases; J trimming: 1 base; junction bases outside the gene matches: 3. The CDR3 sequence is 16 residues long. DNA of the CDR3: TGTGCCAGCAGCCCCGGACTAGCGGGGAACACCGGGGAGCTGTTTTTT. This translates into CASSPGLAGNTGELFF.

This chain links TRBV29-1 with TRBJ1-1; maybe TRBD1 (6 bases). V lost 4 bases to trimming and J lost 0 bases, with 12 bases between them. Germline lookup yields CDR1 SQVTM and CDR2 ANQGSEA. This CDR3 comprises 14 residues. CDR3 nucleotides: TGCAGCGTTGGGTCTGGGGGCCTGAACACTGAAGCTTTCTTT. Amino acids: CSVGSGGLNTEAFF.

J is TRBJ2-1 and V is TRBV7-3; 9 nucleotides line up with TRBD2. V gave up 3 bases and J gave up 6 bases; unmatched junction bases: 6. Germline CDR1 SGHTA, CDR2 FQGTGA. The CDR3 is 15 residues long. The DNA for the CDR3 is TGTGCCAGCAGCTTGAGACTAGCGGCTGTCAATGAGCAGTTCTTC. Amino acid sequence: CASSLRLAAVNEQFF.